Listed here are 19 T cell receptor beta chains from one sample, sequenced in a study of T cell repertoires in aging, cancer and after chemotherapy. Amplification of TCR beta used genomic DNA extracted from peripheral blood. A mixed TRB-A/B primer pool amplified rearranged TRB by multiplex touch-down PCR. TCRdb analysed the multiplex PCR reads with MiXCR anew, one entry per CDR3 protein. The table has over 10,000 distinct CDR3 sequences, more than 25% seen once. Sequencing input: blood. The receptors derive from a human donor in good health.

This clonotype was detected only a few times. The chain carries TRBV27 and TRBJ1-6; 7 bases match TRBD1. This CDR3 has 14 amino acids. The trim removed 6 bases at V and 7 bases at J, leaving 6 bases unmatched. The germline V gene has CDR1 MNHEY and CDR2 SMNVEV (reference sequence). CDR3 amino acids: CASSPGTENSPLHF. CDR3 DNA: TGTGCCAGCAGCCCCGGGACAGAGAATTCACCCCTCCACTTT.

This CDR3 is CAGASGGISTDTQYF. The DNA for the CDR3 is TGTGCCGGCGCTAGCGGGGGGATTAGCACAGATACGCAGTATTTT. J is TRBJ2-3 and V is TRBV11-2; 11 positions agree with TRBD2. The trim removed 11 bases at V and 0 bases at J, leaving 7 bases unmatched. CDR1 and CDR2 (germline): SGHAT, FQNNGV. This CDR3 has 15 residues.

A few counts support this clonotype. This chain uses TRBV5-8 with TRBJ1-2, with 8 bases aligning to TRBD1. Germline lookup yields CDR1 SGHTS and CDR2 YDEGEE. V dropped 4 bases and J dropped 4; count of bases not matched to a gene: 6. This CDR3 spans 14 amino acids. The CDR3 region is CASSPGQGGYGYTF. CDR3 sequence (DNA): TGTGCCAGCAGCCCAGGACAGGGAGGCTATGGCTACACCTTC.

The chain couples TRBV5-1 to TRBJ2-5; D possibly corresponds to TRBD2 (6 bases). The V gene lost 4 bases and the J gene lost 4 bases, with 20 bases spanning the gap. CDR1 SGHRS and CDR2 YFSETQ come from the germline V gene. This CDR3 has 16 amino acids. The CDR3 DNA reads TGCGCCAGCAGCCCGGGACTCACTCGGCCAGCAGAGACCCAGTACTTC. Translated, it gives CASSPGLTRPAETQYF.

This clonotype was counted a few times. This chain links TRBV20-1 with TRBJ1-5; weak D call: TRBD1 (5 bases). There are 16 residues in the CDR3. With 3 bases removed from V and 0 bases from J, the gap between germline ends came to 15 bases. Germline V gene data show CDR1 as DFQATT and CDR2 as SNEGSKA (reference sequence). The CDR3 protein is CSARSRGGTSNQPQHF. For the CDR3, the DNA is TGCAGTGCTAGGTCCCGGGGAGGGACTAGCAATCAGCCCCAGCATTTT.

This clonotype was detected only a few times. The rearrangement uses TRBV6-1 and TRBJ2-3; 9 nucleotides line up with TRBD2. The germline CDR1 and CDR2 sequences are MNHNS and SASEGT. The junction had 12 bases not matched to a gene; V was cut back by 6 bases and J by 5 bases. This CDR3 spans 16 amino acids. DNA for the CDR3: TGTGCCAGCAGCCCGAGGGCGGGGGGGGTGCTAGATACGCAGTATTTT. Protein sequence: CASSPRAGGVLDTQYF.

V and J are TRBV5-1 and TRBJ1-4; D is perhaps TRBD1 (5 bases). The CDR3 extends over 13 amino acids. Germline V gene data show CDR1 as SGHRS and CDR2 as YFSETQ. The V end lost 5 bases, the J end lost 5 bases, and 10 bases lay between the germline ends. The CDR3: CASRGGPNEKLFF. The CDR3 coding sequence is TGCGCCAGCAGGGGGGGACCCAATGAAAAACTGTTTTTT.

In its sample, this clonotype ranks as medium-sized (0.01 to 0.1%). The rearrangement links TRBV15 to TRBJ2-7; D possibly corresponds to TRBD2 (6 bases). The V and J ends lost 0 bases and 0 bases respectively, with 9 bases between them. Per germline, CDR1 LNHNV and CDR2 YYDKDF (reference sequence). This CDR3 has 15 residues. CDR3 sequence: CATSRELGGSYEQYF. The CDR3 coding sequence is TGTGCCACCAGCAGAGAGTTGGGGGGCTCCTACGAGCAGTACTTC.

This clonotype came up a few times. The rearrangement links TRBV7-2 to TRBJ1-5; D remains ambiguous. V gave up 6 bases and J gave up 0 bases, with 6 bases separating them. Germline assignment: CDR1 SGHTA and CDR2 FQGNSA. The CDR3 has 13 amino acids. The CDR3 is CASSPYSNQPQHF. The CDR3 DNA reads TGTGCCAGCAGTCCTTATAGCAATCAGCCCCAGCATTTT. The variable domain in full, with the rest retrieved from reference TRBV7-2 and TRBJ1-5, is GAGVSQSPSNKVTEKGKDVELRCDPISGHTALYWYRQSLGQGLEFLIYFQGNSAPDKSGLPSDRFSAERTGGSVSTLTIQRTQQEDSAVYLCASSPYSNQPQHFGDGTRLSIL.

This clonotype is medium-sized within its sample. The gene calls are TRBV19 and TRBJ2-7; D perhaps matches TRBD1 (5 bases). The CDR3 is made up of 13 amino acids. Germline V gene data show CDR1 as LNHDA and CDR2 as SQIVND (reference sequence). The V end was cut by 5 bases, the J end by 2 bases, with 10 bases between. CDR3 sequence: CASSDSWAYEQYF. The CDR3 DNA reads TGTGCCAGTAGTGACAGTTGGGCCTACGAGCAGTACTTC.

Regarding this clonotype: Being one base from a much bigger clone, this may be a read error. This chain uses TRBV27 with TRBJ1-6; D ambiguous. Per germline, CDR1 MNHEY and CDR2 SMNVEV (reference sequence). This CDR3 spans 14 amino acids. CDR3: CASSLEGRGSPFHF. CDR3 nucleotides: TGTGCCAGCAGTCTCGAGGGAAGAGGCTCACCCTTCCACTTT.

J is TRBJ2-3 and V is TRBV6-2 or TRBV6-3, with 7 bases that match TRBD1. CDR1 is MNHEY and CDR2 is SVGEGT in the germline V gene. The CDR3 is 16 residues long. The junction had 5 bases not matched to a gene; V was cut back by 2 bases and J by 0 bases. Here the CDR3 reads CASSYDRASSTDTQYF. The CDR3 DNA reads TGTGCCAGCAGTTACGACAGGGCCTCTAGCACAGATACGCAGTATTTT.

By sample fraction, this clonotype is medium-sized. V and J are TRBV6-5 and TRBJ2-7; D possibly matches TRBD1 or TRBD2 (5 bases each). Looked up from germline, CDR1 is MNHEY and CDR2 is SVGAGI. The CDR3 runs 13 residues. V gave up 2 bases and J gave up 3 bases, with 8 bases separating them. The CDR3 sequence: CASSYRDGYEQYV. The DNA for the CDR3 is TGTGCCAGCAGTTACCGGGACGGCTACGAGCAGTACGTC.

This clonotype ranks as medium-sized. The genes are TRBV7-2 and TRBJ2-5; D remains unclear. Trimming left V 0 bases short and J 0 bases short, with 5 bases between. From germline, CDR1 is SGHTA and CDR2 FQGNSA. CDR3 length equals 14 residues. CDR3 amino acids: CASSLARYQETQYF. As DNA, the CDR3 is TGTGCCAGCAGCTTAGCGAGGTACCAAGAGACCCAGTACTTC.

The chain carries TRBV20-1 and TRBJ1-5; a possible D gene is TRBD1 (5 bases). The CDR3 is made up of 14 amino acids. V lost 5 bases to trimming and J lost 1 base, with 12 bases between them. The V gene's germline CDR1 is DFQATT and CDR2 SNEGSKA (reference sequence). CDR3 DNA: TGCAGTGCTTCGATGGGGGGGAGCAATCAGCCCCAGCATTTT. It codes for CSASMGGSNQPQHF.

Turning to this clonotype: The junction differs from germline at one of its ends, possibly a read error. The chain couples TRBV24-1 to TRBJ2-3, with D perhaps given as TRBD1 or TRBD2 (6 bases each). The germline V gene has CDR1 KGHDR and CDR2 SFDVKD. This CDR3 spans 16 amino acids. The CDR3 is CASSPTRGGPEDTQYF. The DNA for the CDR3 is TGTGCCAGCAGTCCGACTAGAGGGGGTCCGGAAGATACGCAGTATTTT.

This clonotype turned up a few times. V and J are TRBV13 and TRBJ2-3, with 7 positions matching TRBD2. The CDR3 runs to 16 residues. The junction had 9 bases not matched to a gene; V was cut back by 0 bases and J by 6 bases. Germline V lookup: CDR1 PRHDT, CDR2 FYEKMQ (reference sequence). CDR3 sequence reads: CASSLGLGGGSDTQYF. CDR3 nucleotide sequence: TGTGCCAGCAGCTTAGGCCTGGGGGGGGGTAGTGATACGCAGTATTTT.

This clonotype was recorded a few times. The chain recombines TRBV20-1 with TRBJ2-4, with 9 bases matching TRBD1. Germline V CDR1 and CDR2: DFQATT, SNEGSKA (reference sequence). CDR3 length: 14 residues. The ends lost 6 bases at V and 2 bases at J; junction bases unmatched: 5. CDR3 loop: CSALTGGTKNIQYF. In nucleotides, the CDR3 is TGCAGTGCCCTGACAGGGGGAACCAAAAACATTCAGTACTTC.

V usage is TRBV10-3 and J usage is TRBJ2-7; no clear D gene. Looked up from germline, CDR1 is ENHRY and CDR2 is SYGVKD. There are 14 residues in the CDR3. V lost 5 bases to trimming and J lost 2 bases, with 13 bases between them. The CDR3: CAISTGRIPYEQYV. CDR3 nucleotide sequence: TGTGCCATCAGTACCGGACGGATTCCCTACGAGCAGTACGTC.